This T cell receptor (beta chain) was obtained from a study of OX40 agonist ivuxolimab in advanced cancers. In regard to this clone: What it binds is not known.

General observations from the study: The average count of expanded clones was higher among CD8+ T cells than among CD4+. Partial responders treated at 0.1-3.0 mg/kg exhibited clonal expansion among the lowest measured.

V trimming: 3 bases; J trimming: 5 bases; junction bases outside the gene matches: 3. Germline assignment: CDR1 KGHSH and CDR2 LQKENI. The CDR3 has 13 amino acids. The assay was immunoSEQ multiplex PCR, and TCRdb's table has in-frame clones only and misses some. The sample lists over 85,000 clones; more than 85% were seen once. The source was CD4+ or CD8+ T cells sorted from blood, collected in a trial of the OX40 agonist ivuxolimab. The chain couples TRBV18 to TRBJ2-7; 8 bases are shared with TRBD1. This TCR was recovered from an adult with an advanced solid tumor such as melanoma, head and neck, liver or kidney cancer. In DNA form, the CDR3 reads TGTGCCAGCTCACCCAGGGGGCTCCACGAGCAGTACTTC. It specifies CASSPRGLHEQYF.